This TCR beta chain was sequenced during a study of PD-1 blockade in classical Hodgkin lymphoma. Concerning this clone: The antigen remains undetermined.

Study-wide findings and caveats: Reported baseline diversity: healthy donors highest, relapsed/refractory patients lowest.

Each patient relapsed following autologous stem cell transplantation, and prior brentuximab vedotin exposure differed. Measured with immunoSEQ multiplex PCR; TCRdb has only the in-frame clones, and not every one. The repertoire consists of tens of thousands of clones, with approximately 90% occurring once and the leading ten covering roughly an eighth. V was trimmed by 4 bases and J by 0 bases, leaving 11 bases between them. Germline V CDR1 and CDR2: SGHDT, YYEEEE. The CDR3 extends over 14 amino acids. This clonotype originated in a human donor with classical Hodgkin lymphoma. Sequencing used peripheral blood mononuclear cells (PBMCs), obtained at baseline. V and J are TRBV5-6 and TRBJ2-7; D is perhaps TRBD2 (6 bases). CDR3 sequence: CASSPGTLSYEQYF. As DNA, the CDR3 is TGTGCCAGCAGCCCCGGGACTCTCTCCTACGAGCAGTACTTC.